The 2 T cell receptor beta chains presented below share a single source sample, sequenced in a study of T cells in Graves' hyperthyroidism and ophthalmopathy (dated by TCRdb to about 2019). The library was made by multiplex PCR. Sequencing instrument: Illumina HiSeq 2000. Amplification of TCR beta CDR3 regions was carried out from RNA transcripts. For the first round of RT-PCR on the TCR CDR3, the HTBI primer set was used together with the Qiagen OneStep RT-PCR kit. The public reads were reprocessed in TCRdb via fastp at Q25 and MiXCR, keeping in-frame beta chains. Rows with a matching CDR3 protein are joined into one entry that keeps the most common DNA and genes. The sample records 600,000 to 900,000 distinct CDR3 sequences, roughly 15% of which are singletons. About 8.4% of the sample lies in the top ten. The sample was blood. These receptors all stem from a man younger than 35 with Graves' hyperthyroidism.

The V gene is TRBV19, the J gene TRBJ2-1; 7 bases match TRBD2. Unmatched junction bases numbered 7, after V lost 6 bases and J lost 5 bases. The CDR3 is made up of 14 amino acids. The germline gives CDR1 LNHDA, CDR2 SQIVND (reference sequence). CDR3 sequence (DNA): TGTGCCAGTAGCGATAGCGGGCACAACAATGAGCAGTTCTTC. Translation gives CASSDSGHNNEQFF.

At least ten counts were recorded for this clonotype. This chain connects TRBV27 to TRBJ2-7; D perhaps matches TRBD1 (5 bases). CDR3 size: 15 residues. The germline CDR1 and CDR2 sequences are MNHEY and SMNVEV (reference sequence). V was trimmed by 5 bases and J by 2 bases, leaving 16 bases between them. The CDR3 sequence is CASSKGLVGTYEQYF. CDR3 in DNA: TGTGCCAGCAGTAAGGGGCTAGTCGGTACCTACGAGCAGTACTTC.